This T cell receptor (beta chain) derives from a study of T cell responses to AZD1222 COVID-19 vaccine. Study outcomes and limitations: Compared with day 0, the breadth and depth of the Spike-specific TCR repertoire rose significantly after two doses of AZD1222. Researchers report vaccine-associated CD4 TCRs spanning spike, with dominance at 160-218 and 743-854.

This clone appeared once. What it recognizes is unknown. Using immunoSEQ multiplex PCR, the repertoire was profiled, and TCRdb retains in-frame clones only, with some absent. The sample includes 150,000 to 200,000 clones, almost 95% seen only once; the top ten take 2.3%. This TCR was recovered from an adult in good health. The sample consisted of peripheral blood, taken on day 0 of AZD1222 vaccination.

CDR3 sequence: CASSLASGSTNEQFF. CDR3 nucleotides: TGTGCCAGCAGCTTGGCTAGCGGGAGTACGAATGAGCAGTTCTTC. This chain joins TRBV5-4 and TRBJ2-1; the match to TRBD2 covers 10 bases. CDR1 and CDR2 (germline): SGHNT, YYREEE (reference sequence). Trimming removed 0 bases from V and 7 bases from J; junction bases left unmatched: 4. The CDR3 is 15 amino acids.